This T cell receptor (beta chain) is from a study of T cell repertoires in cytomegalovirus infection. Study information: Both CMV infection and a matching HLA type were indicated by public TCR beta signatures.

V was shortened by 1 base and J by 1 base, with 12 bases between the two germline ends. Germline V CDR1 and CDR2: MNHNS, SASEGT. The CDR3 length is 16 residues. From the reads, TCRdb called clonotypes with MiXCR, one entry per CDR3 protein. The profile covers some 920,000 distinct CDR3 sequences, with 31% appearing a single time and over 12% taken by the ten largest. About this clonotype itself: What it binds is not known.

The source was cultured CD8+ T cells from PBMCs, collected from culture after CMV antigen stimulation. The sequence came from a human donor in good health (CMV status not recorded). Some clones in this sample may be carry-over from other donors' samples. The chain is built from TRBV6-1 and TRBJ2-3; the D is unclear. In nucleotides, the CDR3 is TGTGCCAGCAGTGAAGGTAGTGGGCTCGGCACAGATACGCAGTATTTT. Translating gives CASSEGSGLGTDTQYF.